This record looks at one T cell receptor (beta chain) sequence and its context. Its antigen is still unknown. After removal of 4 bases from V and 1 base from J, the junction contained 8 bases not matched to a gene. This CDR3 has 16 residues. This entry belongs to a study of blood T cells in healthy people across ages. Study results and caveats: Older age went with lower TCR beta diversity per million T cells, in a roughly linear way. Lack of knowledge of donor CMV status possibly confounded expanded clonotype changes.

Each donor was a healthy Caucasian individual from Russia, aged roughly 6 to 90. Together with a sample-barcoded 5' primer, a J-beta primer mix was included in a second PCR lasting roughly 6 to 12 cycles. TCRdb itself ran the 5' RACE reads through MiXCR, one entry per CDR3 protein. The sample lists just over 800,000 distinct CDR3 sequences, around 62% occurring once. The chain links TRBV12-3 or TRBV12-4 to TRBJ2-3, with 7 bases identical to TRBD2. The sequence was obtained from a young man in good health. The specimen was blood. The CDR3 DNA is TGTGCCAGCAGTTCCCAAATGGCGGGGGGCACAGATACGCAGTATTTT. It yields the protein CASSSQMAGGTDTQYF.